This T cell receptor (beta chain) was identified in a study of CD4+ T cells in melanoma. Notes on the study in general: Diverse differentiation states were reported for melanoma neoantigen-specific CD4+ T cells. A reported correlation linked neoantigen-specific CD4+ T cells to CD8+, macrophage and B cell function.

Sequenced by immunoSEQ multiplex PCR; TCRdb stores in-frame clones only, minus some. This sample has 4,500 to 5,000 clones; 62% occur once, and the top ten carry about 29%. CDR3 length equals 15 residues. The V gene's germline CDR1 is MGHRA and CDR2 YSYEKL. Trimming shortened V by 4 bases and J by 5 bases, and 14 bases separated the two germline ends. About this clone: Its cognate antigen is unknown.

The chain couples TRBV4-1 to TRBJ1-4; D gene ambiguous. The origin of this receptor is a human donor with melanoma. Sequencing was carried out using cells from a culture (not recorded whether cultured in vitro). DNA for the CDR3: TGCGCCAGCAGCCGTGGAGAGAGAAAAAATGAAAAACTGTTTTTT. Residues: CASSRGERKNEKLFF.